This T cell receptor (beta chain) was sequenced in a study of cytomegalovirus exposure and HLA in healthy donors. Trimming took 0 bases from V and 7 from J, leaving 12 bases between them. The CDR3 spans 15 residues. Germline assignment: CDR1 MRHNA and CDR2 SNTAGT. Of note for this clone: The antigen is undetermined.

Study-wide results and limits: As a later analysis revealed, most CMV-associated TCR beta chains appeared HLA-restricted.

Use of 60 Vbeta and 13 Jbeta primers characterized the PCR. TCRdb's table, derived via immunoSEQ multiplex PCR, lists solely in-frame clones and lacks some. The sample holds 110,000 to 150,000 clones, around 70% seen once. Sequenced input: PBMCs. This chain joins TRBV6-4 and TRBJ2-2; no firm D call. The receptor's source is a man aged 35 to 55 in good health and CMV-seronegative. The CDR3 sequence: CASSDSASSYGELFF. For the CDR3, the DNA is TGTGCCAGCAGTGACTCCGCTTCTAGTTACGGGGAGCTGTTTTTT.